This entry is about one T cell receptor (beta chain). Its cognate antigen is unknown. Germline V gene lookup returns CDR1 MDHEN and CDR2 SYDVKM. The ends lost 1 base at V and 5 bases at J; junction bases unmatched: 1. This CDR3 has 13 amino acids. This sample was included in a study of identical twins. The study, taken as a whole, reports: Conclusions leaned on cross-sectional statistical analysis and did not track the same donors over time. Twins shared beta out-of-frame sequences in excess, but this excess was weaker. Out-of-frame sharing of TCR alpha in monozygotic twins was underestimated by models.

One entry per CDR3 protein results from TCRdb running MiXCR on the 5' RACE reads. The sample holds roughly 1.6 million distinct CDR3 sequences, 25% to 35% seen once. This chain connects TRBV28 to TRBJ2-5; 7 positions agree with TRBD1. This clonotype originated in a newborn girl in good health. The sequencing sample was made of cord blood. CDR3 nucleotides: TGTGCCAGCAGTTTATCGGACAGGGAGACCCAGTACTTC. Amino acids: CASSLSDRETQYF.